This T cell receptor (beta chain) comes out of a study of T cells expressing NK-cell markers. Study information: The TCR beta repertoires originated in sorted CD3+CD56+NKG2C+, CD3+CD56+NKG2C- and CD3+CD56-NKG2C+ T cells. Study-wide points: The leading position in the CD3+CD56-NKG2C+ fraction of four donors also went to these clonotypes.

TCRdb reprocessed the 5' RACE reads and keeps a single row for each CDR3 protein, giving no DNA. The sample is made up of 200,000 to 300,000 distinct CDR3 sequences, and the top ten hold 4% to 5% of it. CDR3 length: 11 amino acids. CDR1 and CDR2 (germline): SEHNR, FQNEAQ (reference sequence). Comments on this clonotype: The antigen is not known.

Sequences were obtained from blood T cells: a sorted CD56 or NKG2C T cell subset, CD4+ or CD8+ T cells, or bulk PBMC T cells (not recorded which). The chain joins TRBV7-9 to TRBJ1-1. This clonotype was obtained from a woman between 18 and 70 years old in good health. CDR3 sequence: CASSEDREAFF.